This T cell receptor (beta chain) was documented in a study of cytomegalovirus exposure and HLA in healthy donors. This clone was seen more than once but under ten times. Between the trimmed V and J ends, which lost 0 bases and 6 bases, there was a span of 11 bases. Germline CDR1 is SGHRS and CDR2 is YFSETQ. This CDR3 is built from 14 residues. The PCR ran on 60 Vbeta and 13 Jbeta primers. Some clones are missing from TCRdb's copy, which holds only in-frame ones; the method was immunoSEQ multiplex PCR. In the table there are about 80,000 clones, over 60% of which are singletons. The receptor was isolated from a male donor in good health and CMV-seropositive. The chain uses TRBV5-1 and TRBJ2-3, with D possibly being TRBD2 (5 bases). The source material was PBMCs. This chain's CDR3 is CASSLARESDTQYF. DNA for the CDR3: TGCGCCAGCAGCTTGGCGAGGGAATCGGATACGCAGTATTTT.